This TCR beta chain was observed in a study of blood T cell repertoires in COVID-19. This clone was seen only once. Method: immunoSEQ multiplex PCR; TCRdb's copy keeps in-frame clones and lacks some. The sample gives about 140,000 clones, over 60% of which show up once; 4.5% is in the top ten. This CDR3 contains 15 residues. CDR1 is SGHVS and CDR2 is FQNEAQ in the germline V gene. V was shortened by 4 bases and J by 1 base, with 8 bases between the two germline ends. This TCR was recovered from a woman of 80 years or more with active or convalescent COVID-19. The genes are TRBV7-8 and TRBJ1-6, with D unresolved. The specimen sequenced was peripheral blood. The CDR3 DNA sequence: TGTGCCAGCAGCTCGGAGGTTTCCTATAATTCACCCCTCCACTTT. Protein sequence: CASSSEVSYNSPLHF.